This T cell receptor beta chain was documented in a study of OX40 agonist ivuxolimab in advanced cancers. Study context: Patients enrolled in dose escalation were diagnosed with hepatocellular carcinoma, melanoma, renal cell or head and neck cancer. Subjects had a mean age of approximately 60 years, with a range of roughly 20 to 79; roughly 80% were male. Study outcomes and limitations: Averaged across samples, CD8+ T cells carried more expanded clones than CD4+ did.

In the case of this clone: What it binds is not known.

Trimming removed 0 bases from V and 2 bases from J, with 12 bases in between. The germline gives CDR1 PRHDT, CDR2 FYEKMQ (reference sequence). The CDR3 is 16 residues long. At cycle 4 day 1, cycle 7 day 1, and baseline, blood was sampled. The repertoire was sequenced with immunoSEQ multiplex PCR; TCRdb's copy has only in-frame clones and lacks some. The sample includes approximately 45,000 clones, around 94% of them seen just once. The genes are TRBV13 and TRBJ2-3; tentatively, D is TRBD2 (6 bases). The sample consisted of CD4+ or CD8+ T cells sorted from blood, taken in a trial of the OX40 agonist ivuxolimab. The TCR sequence derives from an adult with an advanced solid tumor such as melanoma, head and neck, liver or kidney cancer. The CDR3: CASSLGGGWDTDTQYF. CDR3 bases: TGTGCCAGCAGCTTAGGCGGGGGATGGGACACAGATACGCAGTATTTT.